The rows below give T cell receptor beta chains drawn from one sample of a study of OX40 agonist ivuxolimab in advanced cancers. Libraries were prepared by immunoSEQ multiplex PCR; TCRdb keeps only in-frame clonotypes and omits some of them. The data contain about 94,000 clones, about 90% of them singletons. Material: CD4+ or CD8+ T cells sorted from blood, obtained in a trial of the OX40 agonist ivuxolimab. Receptors originate from an adult with an advanced solid tumor such as melanoma, head and neck, liver or kidney cancer. Each CDR3 is given with its conserved first and last residue. D genes are given only for firm matches. Clone sizes are given selectively: once, few, many, or a class where the clone is expanded.

cdr3_aa | cdr3_nt | d_call | v_call | clone_size | j_call
CASSLDQAGGVYEQYF | TGTGCCAGCAGCTTAGATCAGGCAGGGGGCGTTTACGAGCAGTACTTC | TRBD1 | TRBV7-6 | . | TRBJ2-7
CASSKVLGNTIYF | TGTGCCAGCTCTAAGGTGTTGGGAAACACCATATATTTT | . | TRBV6-5 | . | TRBJ1-3
CASCPDRGNDQPQHF | TGTGCCAGCTGCCCGGACAGGGGGAACGATCAGCCCCAGCATTTT | TRBD1 | TRBV6-5 | . | TRBJ1-5
CASSLHNTGYEQYF | TGTGCCAGCAGCTTACATAATACCGGATACGAGCAGTACTTC | . | TRBV7-2 | . | TRBJ2-7
CAISGGSPSGNTIYF | TGTGCCATCAGTGGCGGGTCCCCGTCTGGAAACACCATATATTTT | . | TRBV10-3 | once | TRBJ1-3
CASSDGLAGGETQYF | TGTGCCAGCTCAGACGGACTAGCGGGAGGAGAGACCCAGTACTTC | TRBD2 | TRBV18 | . | TRBJ2-5
CASSHEGVNYGYTF | TGTGCCAGCAGCCACGAAGGGGTTAACTATGGCTACACCTTC | . | TRBV7-9 | . | TRBJ1-2
CASSLGGLAGSEQYF | TGTGCCAGCAGCTTGGGGGGACTAGCGGGATCCGAGCAGTACTTC | TRBD2 | TRBV5-4 | . | TRBJ2-7
CASSPRDRSYEQYF | TGTGCCAGCTCACCCAGGGACAGGTCCTACGAGCAGTACTTC | TRBD1 | TRBV18 | . | TRBJ2-7
CASSRLGTDQETQYF | TGTGCCAGCAGCCGCCTGGGGACGGATCAAGAGACCCAGTACTTC | . | TRBV7-2 | . | TRBJ2-5
CASSTRLAKYNEQFF | TGTGCCAGCAGCACTCGACTAGCGAAATACAATGAGCAGTTCTTC | TRBD2 | TRBV11-2 | . | TRBJ2-1
CASPNTRDRAHEQYF | TGTGCCAGCCCTAATACCCGGGACAGGGCGCACGAGCAGTACTTC | TRBD1 | TRBV6-1 | once | TRBJ2-7
CASRLRWDTDETQYF | TGTGCCAGCAGGCTCCGATGGGACACAGATGAGACCCAGTACTTC | . | TRBV27 | . | TRBJ2-5
CASSPAQTLSTDTQYF | TGTGCCAGCTCACCAGCACAAACCCTTAGCACAGATACGCAGTATTTT | . | TRBV18 | . | TRBJ2-3
CASSPSPLWREGHNEQFF | TGTGCCAGCAGTCCCTCCCCCCTATGGCGGGAGGGCCACAATGAGCAGTTCTTC | . | TRBV21-1 | . | TRBJ2-1
CASSQDRRVYGYTF | TGCGCCAGCAGCCAAGATAGGCGGGTCTATGGCTACACCTTC | . | TRBV4-3 | . | TRBJ1-2
CASSLDGYRAETQYF | TGTGCCAGCAGCTTAGATGGTTACAGGGCGGAGACCCAGTACTTC | . | TRBV11-3 | . | TRBJ2-5
CASSLAPQGSYEQYF | TGTGCCAGCAGCTTAGCGCCCCAGGGGTCCTACGAGCAGTACTTC | . | TRBV7-6 | . | TRBJ2-7
CASSRSYEQYF | TGTGCCAGCAGCCGCTCCTACGAGCAGTACTTC | . | TRBV5-8 | . | TRBJ2-7
CATSFLGGVSEQFF | TGTGCCACCAGCTTCCTAGGAGGTGTAAGCGAGCAGTTCTTC | . | TRBV15 | . | TRBJ2-1
CASSRTSYNEQFF | TGTGCCAGCAGCCGCACCAGCTACAATGAGCAGTTCTTC | . | TRBV9 | . | TRBJ2-1
CASSQDRSQPWNTIYF | TGTGCCAGCAGCCAAGATCGCAGCCAACCATGGAACACCATATATTTT | . | TRBV4-2 | . | TRBJ1-3
CASSLPGQGRSKLFF | TGTGCCAGCTCACTACCGGGACAGGGTCGCTCAAAACTGTTTTTT | TRBD1 | TRBV18 | . | TRBJ1-4
CASSQGRVNTEAFF | TGTGCCAGCAGCCAGGGACGAGTGAACACTGAAGCTTTCTTT | . | TRBV4-2 | . | TRBJ1-1
CASSSVFGERGTDTQYF | TGCGCCAGCAGCTCCGTCTTCGGGGAAAGAGGGACAGATACGCAGTATTTT | . | TRBV5-1 | . | TRBJ2-3
CASSWGLAAETQYF | TGCGCCAGCAGCTGGGGACTAGCCGCCGAGACCCAGTACTTC | TRBD2 | TRBV5-1 | . | TRBJ2-5